This T cell receptor beta chain was identified in a study of cytomegalovirus exposure and HLA in healthy donors. The PCR used 60 Vbeta and 13 Jbeta primers. Profiled with immunoSEQ multiplex PCR; TCRdb holds only in-frame clones, not every one. Of fewer than 130,000 clones listed, roughly 71% are singletons. Germline V gene sequence: CDR1 LGHNA, CDR2 YSLEER. Trimming shortened V by 0 bases and J by 0 bases, and 6 bases separated the two germline ends. This CDR3 contains 15 residues. The sequence derives from a man aged 35-49 years in good health and CMV-seropositive. This sequence joins TRBV4-3 and TRBJ1-5, with D uncertain. Sequencing input: PBMCs. The CDR3 DNA follows: TGCGCCAGCAGCCAAGATGTCGGTAGCAATCAGCCCCAGCATTTT. Translation gives CASSQDVGSNQPQHF.